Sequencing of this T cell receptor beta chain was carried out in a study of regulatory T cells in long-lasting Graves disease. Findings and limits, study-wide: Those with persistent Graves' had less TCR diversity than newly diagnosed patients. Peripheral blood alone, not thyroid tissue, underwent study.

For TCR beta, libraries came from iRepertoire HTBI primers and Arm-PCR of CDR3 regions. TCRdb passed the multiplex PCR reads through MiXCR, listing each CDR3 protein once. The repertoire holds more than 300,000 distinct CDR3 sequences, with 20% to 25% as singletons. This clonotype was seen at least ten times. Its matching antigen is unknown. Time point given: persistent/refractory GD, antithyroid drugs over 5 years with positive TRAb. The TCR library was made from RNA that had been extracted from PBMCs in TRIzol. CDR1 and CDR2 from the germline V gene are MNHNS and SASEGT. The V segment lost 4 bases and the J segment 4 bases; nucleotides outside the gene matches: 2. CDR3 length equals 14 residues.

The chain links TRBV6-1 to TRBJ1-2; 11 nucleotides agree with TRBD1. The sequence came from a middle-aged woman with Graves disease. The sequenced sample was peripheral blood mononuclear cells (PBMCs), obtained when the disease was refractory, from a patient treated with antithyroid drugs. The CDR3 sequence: CASSADRGPYGYTF. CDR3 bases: TGTGCCAGCAGTGCGGACAGGGGGCCCTATGGCTACACCTTC.